Listed below are T cell receptor beta chains from one sample, sequenced in a study of cytomegalovirus exposure and HLA in healthy donors. Profiling relied on immunoSEQ multiplex PCR, and the TCRdb table lists in-frame clones only, not all of them. The sample carries around 160,000 clones, roughly 78% recorded once. The sample consisted of PBMCs. The source is a middle-aged man in good health and CMV-seropositive. The CDR3 runs from the conserved cysteine through the conserved F or W. A D gene is named only where the DNA matches it firmly. Rows may omit the clone size; those that give it use once, few, many or a size class.

TRBJ1-1,16,few,-,TRBV7-9,TGTGCCAGCAGCCCCGGTGGGTCAGGGCCCAGCACTGAAGCTTTCTTT,CASSPGGSGPSTEAFF
TRBJ2-7,13,-,-,TRBV11-2,TGTGCCAGCAGCTTAAACGGTCCCTACGAGCAGTACTTC,CASSLNGPYEQYF
TRBJ1-2,15,-,TRBD1,TRBV6-5,TGTGCCAGCAGCCGCCGGGACAGCGTTTCCTATGGCTACACCTTC,CASSRRDSVSYGYTF
TRBJ2-4,17,few,TRBD2,TRBV5-1,TGCGCCAGCAGCTTGTCAGGCCTAGCGGGAGGCCAAAACATTCAGTACTTC,CASSLSGLAGGQNIQYF
TRBJ2-3,17,-,-,TRBV23-1,TGCGCCAGCAGTCAATCTAGGTACGCGGTCGTCTTGGATACGCAGTATTTT,CASSQSRYAVVLDTQYF
TRBJ1-1,15,once,-,TRBV10-1,TGCGCCAGCAGTGAGTCGCGGGAAATGAACACTGAAGCTTTCTTT,CASSESREMNTEAFF
TRBJ2-7,12,once,-,TRBV9,TGTGCCACCCTCGGGAGATCCTACGAGCAGTACTTC,CATLGRSYEQYF
TRBJ2-7,18,-,-,TRBV4-1,TGCGCCAGCAGCCAAGGAGGGCGGGCTAGCATGAGCTCCTACGAGCAGTACTTC,CASSQGGRASMSSYEQYF
TRBJ1-2,14,-,TRBD1,TRBV30,TGTGCCTGGACCATGACAGGGGGGTTCTATGGCTACACCTTC,CAWTMTGGFYGYTF
TRBJ2-1,15,-,TRBD1,TRBV19,TGTGCCAGTAGTATACAGGGGGCCTCCTACAATGAGCAGTTCTTC,CASSIQGASYNEQFF
TRBJ2-5,14,-,TRBD2,TRBV5-4,TGTGCCAGCAGCTGGACTAGCGGCCAAGAGACCCAGTACTTC,CASSWTSGQETQYF
TRBJ2-7,13,once,-,TRBV27,TGTGCCAGCAGTTATGATGTGAGGAACGAGCAGTACTTC,CASSYDVRNEQYF
TRBJ1-5,13,-,-,TRBV2,TGTGCCAGCAGGGCTGACAGACAGGACACCCAGCATTTT,CASRADRQDTQHF
TRBJ1-1,15,-,-,TRBV5-6,TGTGCCAGCAGCTTGGTGGGCAGGGGCCTTAGTGAAGCTTTCTTT,CASSLVGRGLSEAFF
TRBJ2-7,14,-,-,TRBV7-6,TGTGCCAGCAGCTTAGCGGGAGCACCAGGCGAGCAGTACTTC,CASSLAGAPGEQYF
TRBJ1-5,14,-,TRBD1,TRBV5-4,TGTGCCAGCAGCCCCCAACAGGGGAAGGAACCCCAGCATTTT,CASSPQQGKEPQHF
TRBJ2-1,16,-,-,TRBV2,TGTGCCAGCAGTGAAATGCTCGTTAGTAGCGGCACACACAAATTCTTC,CASSEMLVSSGTHKFF
TRBJ2-5,15,-,TRBD2,TRBV5-8,TGTGCCAGCAGCCGTCCGACTAGCGGGAGGGCCACCCAGTACTTC,CASSRPTSGRATQYF
TRBJ2-1,15,once,TRBD1,TRBV7-2,TGTGCCAGCAGTCCCGGGACAGGGAGGTACAATGAGCAGTTCTTC,CASSPGTGRYNEQFF
TRBJ2-1,14,-,-,TRBV7-9,TGTGCCAGCAGCCCGCGGGACCAGCCCCATGAGCAGTTCTTC,CASSPRDQPHEQFF
TRBJ2-1,15,-,-,TRBV27,TGTGCCAGCAGCCCCGGGAGTCAGGGAGGCAATGAGCAGTTCTTC,CASSPGSQGGNEQFF
TRBJ1-3,15,-,-,TRBV6-5,TGTGCCAGCTCTGGCGGCCCAAACTCTGGAAACACCATATATTTT,CASSGGPNSGNTIYF
TRBJ2-7,11,once,TRBD2,TRBV5-4,TGTGCCAGCCGCGGGAGTGGTAAGCAGTACTTC,CASRGSGKQYF
TRBJ2-7,16,-,TRBD1,TRBV10-3,TGTGCCATCAGTGACCCGGGGACAGGGGGCAGTTACGAGCAGTACTTC,CAISDPGTGGSYEQYF
TRBJ1-1,16,-,-,TRBV14,TGTGCCAGCAGTCTCTTCGGGGGGGGAGGGAGGACTGAAGCTTTCTTT,CASSLFGGGGRTEAFF
TRBJ1-2,14,-,-,TRBV5-1,TGCGCCAGCAGCTTGGGGGCGGACTCTTATGGCTACACCTTC,CASSLGADSYGYTF